This T cell receptor (beta chain) was profiled in a study of blood T cell repertoires in COVID-19. The wider study: COVID-19 samples from acute and convalescent phases originated in the United States, Italy and Spain. T cells, B-cell-depleted T cells, or PBMCs supplied cDNA or gDNA.

Seattle-derived patients entered the study during active infection and were followed longitudinally. How the authors handled the data: For nucleated cells, counts were estimated from reference gene primer amplification. Sequencing used immunoSEQ multiplex PCR; TCRdb keeps in-frame clones, though not all of them. From that table come the V and J calls and clone size; the DNA was used to work out D and trimming. Of about 360,000 clones in the sample, 86% were seen once. Worth noting for this clone: This specimen includes other DNA sequences encoding the same CDR3.

V was cut by 2 bases and J by 3 bases, with 16 bases left in between. The CDR3 extends over 16 amino acids. Per the germline V gene, CDR1 is SGDLS and CDR2 is YYNGEE. Sequencing used peripheral blood. This chain uses TRBV9 with TRBJ2-3; D remains ambiguous. The receptor comes from an older woman with COVID-19, enrolled during active disease. CDR3 protein: CASSVGVAASTDTQYF. In nucleotides, the CDR3 is TGTGCCAGCAGCGTTGGAGTAGCTGCGTCGACAGATACGCAGTATTTT.